This is a list of T cell receptor beta chains from one sample in a study of Graves' ophthalmopathy and Graves' hyperthyroidism. TCRdb used MiXCR to reprocess the multiplex PCR reads, holding one entry per CDR3 protein. The table includes around 470,000 distinct CDR3 sequences, approximately 15% detected once. Sample: blood. The receptors derive from a woman between 25 and 40 years old with Graves' ophthalmopathy. The CDR3 runs from the conserved cysteine through the conserved F or W. D genes are given only for firm matches. Only some rows state a clone size, as once, few, many or a class for expanded clones.

J	size	D	V	CDR3	DNA
TRBJ1-1	many	-	TRBV12-3/TRBV12-4	CASTVQILNTEAFF	TGTGCCAGCACTGTACAGATTTTGAACACTGAAGCTTTCTTT
TRBJ1-1	many	-	TRBV24-1	CATSDGTVNTEAFF	TGTGCCACCAGTGATGGGACGGTGAACACTGAAGCTTTCTTT
TRBJ2-2	many	TRBD2	TRBV11-2	CASSKRPGTSGNTGELFF	TGTGCCAGCAGCAAGAGGCCCGGGACTAGCGGGAACACCGGGGAGCTGTTTTTT
TRBJ2-7	many	TRBD2	TRBV28	CASSWVLAETYEQYF	TGTGCCAGCAGTTGGGTACTAGCGGAGACCTACGAGCAGTACTTC
TRBJ1-2	many	TRBD1	TRBV29-1	CSVERQGKDHGYTF	TGCAGCGTTGAGAGACAGGGGAAGGATCACGGCTACACCTTC
TRBJ2-5	many	-	TRBV24-1	CATSDLSRGGRTQYF	TGTGCCACCAGTGATTTATCCCGGGGTGGACGGACCCAGTACTTC
TRBJ2-7	-	-	TRBV28	CASTCPDYEQYF	TGTGCCAGCACTTGCCCCGATTACGAGCAGTACTTC
TRBJ1-1	-	-	TRBV6-1	CASSLTSSKTEAFF	TGTGCCAGCAGCCTTACCTCATCGAAGACTGAAGCTTTCTTT
TRBJ2-7	many	TRBD1	TRBV12-3/TRBV12-4	CASSTTGATYEQYF	TGTGCCAGCAGCACAACAGGGGCTACCTACGAGCAGTACTTC
TRBJ1-1	-	-	TRBV3-1	CASSPGTITAAFF	TGTGCCAGCAGCCCCGGGACAATCACTGCAGCTTTCTTT
TRBJ1-1	many	-	TRBV28	CASSLVENTEAFF	TGTGCCAGCAGCTTAGTTGAGAACACTGAAGCTTTCTTT
TRBJ2-7	many	-	TRBV7-6	CASRRLQGEQYF	TGTGCCAGCAGACGGTTGCAGGGCGAGCAGTACTTC
TRBJ2-7	many	-	TRBV12-3/TRBV12-4	CASSSHRVGSYEQYF	TGTGCCAGCAGTTCCCACAGGGTTGGCTCCTACGAGCAGTACTTC
TRBJ2-6	many	-	TRBV12-3/TRBV12-4	CASRTASGANVLTF	TGTGCCAGCAGAACAGCCTCTGGGGCCAACGTCCTGACTTTC
TRBJ1-1	many	TRBD1	TRBV5-1	CASSPEDRPNTEAFF	TGCGCCAGCAGCCCCGAGGACAGGCCGAACACTGAAGCTTTCTTT
TRBJ1-2	many	-	TRBV2	CASSEGQGSGYTF	TGTGCCAGCAGTGAGGGGCAGGGTAGCGGCTACACCTTC
TRBJ1-3	few	-	TRBV7-6	CAISSGTDRNTIYF	TGTGCCATCAGCTCCGGAACGGATAGAAACACCATATATTTT
TRBJ2-7	many	-	TRBV2	CASSVAAALYEQYF	TGTGCCAGCAGTGTAGCGGCAGCCCTCTACGAGCAGTACTTC
TRBJ2-6	few	-	TRBV5-1	CASSPSTGRMGANVLTF	TGCGCCAGCAGCCCTTCCACGGGCCGCATGGGGGCCAACGTCCTGACTTTC
TRBJ1-1	many	-	TRBV12-3/TRBV12-4	CASSFPNMNTEAFF	TGTGCCAGCAGTTTCCCAAACATGAACACTGAAGCTTTCTTT
TRBJ1-5	many	-	TRBV30	CAWSGGSASNQPQHF	TGTGCCTGGAGTGGGGGATCGGCGAGCAATCAGCCCCAGCATTTT
TRBJ1-6	few	-	TRBV2	CASSSERNYNSPLHF	TGTGCCAGCAGTTCGGAAAGGAACTATAATTCACCCCTCCACTTT
TRBJ1-5	-	TRBD1	TRBV12-3/TRBV12-4	CASRMTGAGNQPQHF	TGTGCCAGCAGGATGACAGGGGCCGGGAATCAGCCCCAGCATTTT
TRBJ1-5	many	-	TRBV28	CASAQGGWEVNQPQHF	TGTGCCAGCGCGCAAGGGGGATGGGAGGTCAATCAGCCCCAGCATTTT
TRBJ1-2	few	-	TRBV6-1	CASTDTFGYTF	TGTGCCAGCACCGATACGTTTGGCTACACCTTC
TRBJ1-1	many	-	TRBV12-3/TRBV12-4	CASSLTRPLNTEAFF	TGTGCCAGCAGTTTAACCCGGCCATTGAACACTGAAGCTTTCTTT
TRBJ2-7	many	TRBD1	TRBV6-4	CASSYRGQDPYEQYF	TGTGCCAGCAGTTACCGCGGACAGGATCCCTACGAGCAGTACTTC